These T cell receptor beta chains were read from a single sample in a study of memory B cells and T cells in multiple sclerosis. The antigens of these receptors remain unknown. The assay was immunoSEQ multiplex PCR, and TCRdb's table has in-frame clones only and misses some. Of 9,000 to 15,000 clones in the sample, roughly 81% were seen once. What was sequenced was PBMCs from blood kept in culture. The receptors derive from a human donor with multiple sclerosis. Each CDR3 is given with its conserved first and last residue. D genes are given only for firm matches. The size of a clone is reported for some rows only, either as once, few or many, or as a class for expanded clones.

TRBJ2-1,-,TRBV2,-,TGTGCCAGCATAATCTACGGTTACAATGAGCAGTTCTTC,CASIIYGYNEQFF
TRBJ2-7,TRBD2,TRBV7-9,few,TGTGCCAGCAGCCCCCCCGGGACTACCTACGAGCAGTACTTC,CASSPPGTTYEQYF
TRBJ1-2,-,TRBV14,-,TGTGCCAGCAGCCAAAACGAGGGTGACTATGGCTACACCTTC,CASSQNEGDYGYTF
TRBJ2-3,-,TRBV5-1,-,TGCGCCAGCAAGGAACAGAACACAGATACGCAGTATTTT,CASKEQNTDTQYF
TRBJ1-1,-,TRBV2,-,TGTGCCAGCAGTGATTTACAGGGGAACACTGAAGCTTTCTTT,CASSDLQGNTEAFF
TRBJ2-1,TRBD1,TRBV29-1,-,TGCAGCGTTGAGTCCGGGACAGGGGCCTACAATGAGCAGTTCTTC,CSVESGTGAYNEQFF
TRBJ2-3,-,TRBV27,-,TGTGCCAGCAGTCTCCTTGGGAGGGACAGTCTCACAGATACGCAGTATTTT,CASSLLGRDSLTDTQYF
TRBJ1-4,-,TRBV7-5,once,TGTGCCACCTCCCTTGGGCCCTTAGAAAAACTGTTTTTT,CATSLGPLEKLFF
TRBJ2-7,TRBD1,TRBV5-1,-,TGCGCCAGCAGCTTGGCTGGACAGGGTACGTACGAGCAGTACTTC,CASSLAGQGTYEQYF
TRBJ2-7,-,TRBV2,-,TGTGCCAGCAGTGTTGGGGGGCCCTACGAGCAGTACTTC,CASSVGGPYEQYF
TRBJ2-1,TRBD2,TRBV19,-,TGTGCCACCCTACCGGGGGGGCGGGAGGGTAAGCTTGGGTACAATGAGCAGTTCTTC,CATLPGGREGKLGYNEQFF
TRBJ1-1,-,TRBV4-1,-,TGCGCCAGCAGCCAAGTCGACAGCACTGAAGCTTTCTTT,CASSQVDSTEAFF
TRBJ2-7,-,TRBV5-1,-,TGCGCCAGCAGCTTGGAAGACGAGCAGTACTTC,CASSLEDEQYF
TRBJ1-5,-,TRBV28,few,TGTGCCAGCAGCCGAGGGATGGGCAATCAGCCCCAGCATTTT,CASSRGMGNQPQHF
TRBJ1-1,TRBD1,TRBV7-6,once,TGTGCCAGCAGCTTAGCGATACAGGGGGCTGAAGCTTTCTTT,CASSLAIQGAEAFF
TRBJ1-4,-,TRBV6-1,-,TGTGCCAGCAGTGAAAGCGGAGTTAATGAAAAACTGTTTTTT,CASSESGVNEKLFF
TRBJ1-2,-,TRBV2,-,TGTGCCAGCAGTGGGACATCCTATGGCTACACCTTC,CASSGTSYGYTF
TRBJ2-7,TRBD1,TRBV11-1,-,TGTGCCAGCAGCCATGACAGGGACTACGAGCAGTACTTC,CASSHDRDYEQYF
TRBJ1-1,-,TRBV9,-,TGTGCCAGCAGCGTAGATGCGGGAATGGGCACTGAAGCTTTCTTT,CASSVDAGMGTEAFF
TRBJ2-2,TRBD1,TRBV12-5,-,TGTGCTAGTGCCCTCGACAGGGGTTCAACCGGGGAGCTGTTTTTT,CASALDRGSTGELFF